Detailed here is one T cell receptor (beta chain). These data come from a study of shared clonotypes between healthy human individuals. Both CD45RO+ cells and CCR7-negative CD45RA+ TemRA cells were combined to make up CD8 memory. This CDR3 has 14 residues. Trimming took 4 bases from V and 1 from J, leaving 11 bases between them. CDR1 is SGHTA, CDR2 FQGNSA, per germline. The input for sorted-subset replicate PCRs was roughly 180 ng DNA, about 29,000 T cell genomes. Original data processing: Sequence data from immunoSEQ were junction-only and lacked quality scores; consequently, filtering differed. Sequenced by immunoSEQ multiplex PCR; TCRdb stores in-frame clones only, minus some. V, J and clone size derive from that table, while D and trimming were established from the DNA sequence. The table records 650,000 to 700,000 clones, around 90% of them present only once.

This clonotype was sampled from a man aged 18 to 29 in good health. Some clones in this sample may be carry-over from other donors' samples. The rearrangement uses TRBV7-2 and TRBJ2-7; tentatively, D is TRBD2 (5 bases). Input material: memory CD8+ T cells from PBMCs. Stated subset: CD45RO+ cells pooled with CCR7-negative TemRA cells. The CDR3 here is CASSSWTDSYEQYF. DNA for the CDR3: TGTGCCAGCAGCTCATGGACTGATTCCTACGAGCAGTACTTC.